This T cell receptor (beta chain) was documented in a study of beta chain features in type 1 diabetes. Study in general: Healthy donors and patients showed comparable age, gender and cell yields. Study findings and constraints: A moderate, significant TCRB CDR3 shortening appeared in type 1 diabetes across four CD4+ subsets.

CDR1 and CDR2 from the germline V gene are KGHSH and LQKENI. This CDR3 comprises 14 residues. V shed 4 bases and J shed 5 bases, with 15 bases lying between them. Turning to this clone: Its specificity is not known.

Expressed TCRB transcripts were sequenced because the entire RNA isolate underwent reverse transcription. Sequencing was performed with immunoSEQ multiplex PCR; in TCRdb, only in-frame clones are kept and a portion is missing. This table holds fewer than 550,000 clones, roughly 11% found once. This TCR derives from a woman between 18 and 29 years old in good health. The sequencing sample was made of naive CD4+ T cells from blood. The rearrangement links TRBV18 to TRBJ2-7, with D possibly TRBD1 on 6 matching bases. For the CDR3, the DNA is TGTGCCAGCTCACATTACACAGGGATCGACGAGCAGTACGTC. Encoded protein: CASSHYTGIDEQYV.